Shown below are 32 T cell receptor beta chains from a single sample sequenced in a study of shared clonotypes between healthy human individuals. TCRdb keeps only in-frame clones here, not all; method: immunoSEQ multiplex PCR. Among 150,000 to 200,000 clones listed, around 93% were seen once. Material for sequencing was naive CD4+ T cells sorted from blood. Subset given: CD45RA+ positively selected. The receptors were sampled from a young woman in good health.

The chain links TRBV7-9 to TRBJ1-5; maybe TRBD1 (6 bases). Trimming removed 5 bases from V and 2 bases from J, with 16 bases in between. This CDR3 comprises 16 residues. From germline, CDR1 is SEHNR and CDR2 FQNEAQ (reference sequence). The CDR3 region is CASSPGGGAGNQPQHF. CDR3 nucleotide sequence: TGTGCCAGCAGCCCAGGTGGGGGGGCTGGCAATCAGCCCCAGCATTTT. The full variable domain, rest sourced from reference TRBV7-9 and TRBJ1-5, is DTGVSQNPRHKITKRGQNVTFRCDPISEHNRLYWYRQTLGQGPEFLTYFQNEAQLEKSRLLSDRFSAERPKGSFSTLEIQRTEQGDSAMYLCASSPGGGAGNQPQHFGDGTRLSIL.

The genes are TRBV28 and TRBJ2-5; 10 positions match TRBD2. The better agreement between TRBJ2-7 and the DNA end casts doubt on the J call. The germline CDR1 and CDR2 sequences are MDHEN and SYDVKM. This CDR3 is 16 amino acids long. Here the CDR3 reads CASSPLLAGARGEQYF. The CDR3 coding sequence is TGTGCCAGCAGTCCCCTCCTAGCGGGAGCTCGGGGCGAGCAGTACTTC.

This chain connects TRBV9 to TRBJ1-2; D not certain. The CDR3 is made up of 13 amino acids. V was cut by 4 bases and J by 4 bases, with 11 bases left in between. CDR1 and CDR2 from the germline V gene are SGDLS and YYNGEE. The CDR3 nucleotides are TGTGCCAGCAGCTCCTCTTGGGGCTATGGCTACACCTTC. Translating gives CASSSSWGYGYTF.

This chain connects TRBV13 to TRBJ2-2; D not certain. This CDR3 is 16 amino acids long. CDR1 is PRHDT, CDR2 FYEKMQ, per germline (reference sequence). V was clipped by 0 bases and J by 5 bases, with 13 bases between them. Written as DNA, the CDR3 is TGTGCCAGCAGCTTAGGTCCGGTTCGGTTGACCGGGGAGCTGTTTTTT. The encoded protein is CASSLGPVRLTGELFF.

V and J are TRBV7-8 and TRBJ1-5, with D uncertain. Deletions cut 3 bases from V and 5 bases from J, with 5 bases between. The germline gives CDR1 SGHVS, CDR2 FQNEAQ. CDR3 length: 12 residues. CDR3 nucleotide sequence: TGTGCCAGCAGCTTGTTTGATCAGCCCCAGCATTTT. Translated: CASSLFDQPQHF.

The genes are TRBV2 and TRBJ2-1; TRBD2 matches at 7 bases. The CDR3 is 15 amino acids. From germline, CDR1 is SNHLY and CDR2 FYNNEI. V lost 4 bases and J lost 3; bases outside the gene matches: 6. The CDR3 loop reads CASSAGGLLYNEQFF. The CDR3 DNA is TGTGCCAGCAGTGCGGGAGGCCTCCTCTACAATGAGCAGTTCTTC.

The chain employs TRBV5-1 and TRBJ1-1; tentatively, D is TRBD1 (6 bases). This CDR3 has 17 amino acids. Trimming left V 0 bases short and J 0 bases short, with 15 bases between. Germline CDR1 is SGHRS and CDR2 is YFSETQ. The CDR3 region is CASSLVTGRRMNTEAFF. CDR3 DNA sequence: TGCGCCAGCAGCTTGGTAACAGGGCGGCGCATGAACACTGAAGCTTTCTTT.

The CDR3 nucleotides are TGTGCCGCTAGCGCAGGGGCCGGGAGCACTGAAGCTTTCTTT. It specifies CAASAGAGSTEAFF. This chain uses TRBV30 with TRBJ1-1, with D maybe TRBD1 (6 bases). V gave up 8 bases and J gave up 4 bases, with 20 bases separating them. The CDR3 has 14 amino acids. Germline V gives CDR1 GTSNPN, CDR2 SVGIG (reference sequence).

This chain connects TRBV30 to TRBJ2-5, with D perhaps being TRBD1 or TRBD2 (6 bases each). The CDR3 contains 11 residues. Germline assignment: CDR1 GTSNPN and CDR2 SVGIG (reference sequence). The V end was cut by 5 bases, the J end by 14 bases, with 18 bases between. The CDR3 sequence is CAWAAPGALYF. The CDR3 nucleotides are TGTGCCTGGGCGGCTCCGGGGGCTCTATACTTC.

This sequence joins TRBV25-1 and TRBJ2-7; possibly TRBD1 for D (6 bases). The V gene's germline CDR1 is MGHDK and CDR2 SYGVNS. This CDR3 comprises 17 residues. Trimming removed 1 base from V and 0 bases from J, with 16 bases in between. CDR3 in DNA: TGTGCCAGCAGTGAATTTGAGGGCAGGGGTTTCTCCTACGAGCAGTACTTC. Residues: CASSEFEGRGFSYEQYF.

This rearrangement joins TRBV6-4 to TRBJ2-5; D tentatively reads TRBD1 or TRBD2 (5 bases each). The DNA matches TRBJ2-7 better at its end, which makes the J call doubtful. The CDR3 has 13 residues. Germline V gives CDR1 MRHNA, CDR2 SNTAGT. Here the CDR3 reads CASSRDVGYEQYF. For the CDR3, the DNA is TGTGCCAGCAGCCGGGACGTCGGCTACGAGCAGTACTTC.

To note about this clone: Other DNA sequences in the same sample also yield this CDR3. This chain connects TRBV5-1 to TRBJ2-5; tentatively, D is TRBD2 (5 bases). With the DNA end fitting TRBJ2-7 better, the J assignment may be wrong. Germline V gene data show CDR1 as SGHRS and CDR2 as YFSETQ. The CDR3 runs 14 residues. CDR3 amino acids: CASSLEAGTYEQYF. The CDR3 DNA is TGCGCCAGCAGCTTGGAGGCGGGCACCTACGAGCAGTACTTC.

Only one count was recorded for this clone. The V call is TRBV2, the J call TRBJ2-7; TRBD2 matches 13 bases. V lost 8 bases to trimming and J lost 7 bases; unmatched junction nucleotides: 14. Germline V CDR1 and CDR2: SNHLY, FYNNEI. This CDR3 comprises 16 residues. CDR3 nucleotide sequence: TGTGCCAGCCGCAGCTCCGGACTAGCGGGAGTAGGGGAGCAGTACTTC. Translated, it gives CASRSSGLAGVGEQYF.

V is TRBV11-2 and J is TRBJ2-2; 9 positions agree with TRBD2. The CDR3 covers 16 residues. CDR1 and CDR2 from the germline V gene are SGHAT and FQNNGV. V gave up 5 bases and J gave up 3 bases; unmatched junction bases: 7. In DNA, the CDR3 is TGTGCCAGCAGCGCGGAGCTAGCGGGATACACCGGGGAGCTGTTTTTT. Amino acids: CASSAELAGYTGELFF.

The chain couples TRBV2 to TRBJ2-1; 9 nucleotides align to TRBD2. The germline V gene encodes CDR1 SNHLY and CDR2 FYNNEI. The CDR3 runs 14 residues. The CDR3 protein is CVIGELAGYNEQFF. The CDR3 bases are TGTGTAATTGGGGAGCTAGCGGGGTACAATGAGCAGTTCTTC.

The chain employs TRBV11-2 and TRBJ1-5; D not resolved. The length of the CDR3 is 13 residues. Trimming took 3 bases from V and 4 from J, leaving 7 bases between them. Germline V CDR1 and CDR2: SGHAT, FQNNGV. The chain's CDR3 is CASSFNRNQPQHF. Here the CDR3 DNA reads TGTGCCAGCAGCTTTAACAGAAATCAGCCCCAGCATTTT. Full variable domain (outside the CDR3, taken from reference TRBV11-2 and TRBJ1-5): EAGVAQSPRYKIIEKRQSVAFWCNPISGHATLYWYQQILGQGPKLLIQFQNNGVVDDSQLPKDRFSAERLKGVDSTLKIQPAKLEDSAVYLCASSFNRNQPQHFGDGTRLSIL.

The V call is TRBV30, the J call TRBJ2-7, with D hard to call. The germline V gene has CDR1 GTSNPN and CDR2 SVGIG (reference sequence). The V gene lost 2 bases and the J gene lost 3 bases, with 17 bases spanning the gap. The CDR3 contains 15 residues. The CDR3, as DNA: TGTGCCTGGAGTCCTCCCCTAAGAAACCACTACGAGCAGTACTTC. Its translation: CAWSPPLRNHYEQYF.

The V call is TRBV6-5, the J call TRBJ2-7; 7 bases are a match to TRBD1. The CDR3 totals 14 residues. Trimming took 7 bases from V and 3 from J; bases not matched to a gene: 9. The V gene's germline CDR1 is MNHEY and CDR2 SVGAGI. This CDR3 is CASKSGQLIYEQYF. The CDR3 DNA is TGTGCCAGCAAATCGGGACAGCTGATCTACGAGCAGTACTTC.

This chain connects TRBV19 to TRBJ1-1, with D unclear. Trimming took 2 bases from V and 1 from J, leaving 8 bases between them. The germline V gene encodes CDR1 LNHDA and CDR2 SQIVND (reference sequence). The CDR3 consists of 14 residues. CDR3 residues: CASSIRRQNTEAFF. The DNA of the CDR3 is TGTGCCAGTAGTATAAGGAGGCAGAACACTGAAGCTTTCTTT.

The chain recombines TRBV25-1 with TRBJ2-5; 10 bases align to TRBD2. Gene TRBJ2-7 matches the end of the DNA better, so the J call may be wrong. The CDR3 has 14 amino acids. Germline V gives CDR1 MGHDK, CDR2 SYGVNS. The CDR3 sequence is CASTGLATISEQYF. CDR3 coding DNA: TGTGCCAGCACGGGACTAGCGACGATCTCCGAGCAGTACTTC.

The chain uses TRBV19 and TRBJ2-5; 9 bases line up with TRBD1. The better agreement between TRBJ2-7 and the DNA end casts doubt on the J call. Per germline, CDR1 LNHDA and CDR2 SQIVND (reference sequence). The CDR3 sequence is 15 residues long. The CDR3 loop reads CASSLSGTGNYEQYF. CDR3 DNA: TGTGCCAGTAGTCTCTCCGGGACAGGGAACTACGAGCAGTACTTC.

The chain has TRBV6-1 and TRBJ1-2, with 8 bases that match TRBD1. This CDR3 has 15 residues. Germline values: CDR1 MNHNS, CDR2 SASEGT. The V gene end was trimmed by 5 bases and the J gene end by 6 bases; junction bases not matched to a gene: 11. The DNA of the CDR3 is TGTGCCAGCAGTTTCTTCGGACAGGGAGGCAATGGCTACACCTTC. Protein: CASSFFGQGGNGYTF.

This chain connects TRBV28 to TRBJ2-7; TRBD2 might be the D (5 bases). V lost 7 bases and J lost 10, with 14 bases in between. CDR3 size: 11 residues. Germline-derived CDR1 and CDR2 are MDHEN and SYDVKM. CDR3 sequence reads: CASTIRDYQYF. The DNA for the CDR3 is TGTGCCAGCACCATCCGGGATTATCAGTACTTC.

The chain couples TRBV10-2 to TRBJ1-5; D may be TRBD1 (5 bases). The CDR3 runs 15 residues. V was pared by 0 bases and J by 2 bases, with 8 bases between. The germline V gene encodes CDR1 WSHSY and CDR2 SAAADI. Here the CDR3 DNA reads TGCGCCAGCAGTGAGTCGAAGGGGCGCAATCAGCCCCAGCATTTT. Translation gives CASSESKGRNQPQHF.

The V and J genes are TRBV19 and TRBJ2-5; the match to TRBD1 covers 8 bases. Gene TRBJ2-7 matches the end of the DNA better, so the J call may be wrong. Looked up from germline, CDR1 is LNHDA and CDR2 is SQIVND (reference sequence). The CDR3 contains 13 residues. CDR3 in DNA: TGTGCCAGTAGTCCTTGGGACAGGTACGAGCAGTACTTC. This gives the protein CASSPWDRYEQYF.

This rearrangement joins TRBV7-9 to TRBJ2-5, with no clear D. The J call is in doubt because the DNA end fits TRBJ2-7 better. Germline values: CDR1 SEHNR, CDR2 FQNEAQ (reference sequence). This CDR3 has 16 residues. CDR3 DNA sequence: TGTGCCAGCAGCTTATTTGACGGGCACCCTTCCTACGAGCAGTACTTC. Translation gives CASSLFDGHPSYEQYF.

The chain employs TRBV18 and TRBJ2-5; no clear D gene. The tail of the sequence fits TRBJ2-7 better, so the J call may be wrong. The length of the CDR3 is 14 residues. Germline CDR1 is KGHSH and CDR2 is LQKENI. The CDR3 loop is CASSPDESSYEQYF. The CDR3, as DNA: TGTGCCAGCTCACCCGACGAGAGCTCCTACGAGCAGTACTTC.

This clone came up once. The chain links TRBV7-6 to TRBJ2-5; 9 bases align to TRBD2. Germline CDR1 is SGHVS and CDR2 is FNYEAQ. There are 18 residues in the CDR3. V lost 2 bases, J lost 2 bases, and 12 bases stayed unmatched. CDR3 DNA sequence: TGTGCCAGCAGCTTAAAGTGGATGGTAGCGGGAGTACAAGAGACCCAGTACTTC. Protein: CASSLKWMVAGVQETQYF.

The V and J genes are TRBV5-1 and TRBJ2-7, with no clear D. CDR3 length: 11 residues. Trimming took off 0 bases at V and 9 bases at J, with 7 bases between the two ends. Germline-derived CDR1 and CDR2 are SGHRS and YFSETQ. CDR3 bases: TGCGCCAGCAGCTTGGACACGGCGCAGTACTTC. This translates into CASSLDTAQYF.

The chain is built from TRBV5-5 and TRBJ2-7; D ambiguous. Germline loops: CDR1 SGHKS, CDR2 YYEKEE (reference sequence). This CDR3 is built from 13 residues. The germline V and J ends were trimmed by 1 base and 1 base, with 6 bases remaining between them. The CDR3 protein is CASSLYASYEQYF. DNA for the CDR3: TGTGCCAGCAGCTTGTACGCGTCCTACGAGCAGTACTTC.

This chain links TRBV5-6 with TRBJ2-5, with TRBD1 matching 9 bases. The length of the CDR3 is 15 residues. CDR1 is SGHDT and CDR2 is YYEEEE in the germline V gene. The ends lost 4 bases at V and 5 bases at J; junction bases unmatched: 9. The CDR3 protein is CASSPTGTGLETQYF. CDR3 nucleotides: TGTGCCAGCAGCCCCACCGGGACAGGGCTGGAGACCCAGTACTTC. Using reference TRBV5-6 and TRBJ2-5 for the parts outside the CDR3, the full variable domain is DAGVTQSPTHLIKTRGQQVTLRCSPKSGHDTVSWYQQALGQGPQFIFQYYEEEERQRGNFPDRFSGHQFPNYSSELNVNALLLGDSALYLCASSPTGTGLETQYFGPGTRLLVL.

V and J are TRBV6-1 and TRBJ2-7; a weak D match, TRBD2 (5 bases). The CDR3 consists of 13 residues. The V end lost 6 bases, the J end lost 7 bases, and 16 bases lay between the germline ends. CDR1 is MNHNS, CDR2 SASEGT, per germline. The CDR3 nucleotides are TGTGCCAGCAGCCCCGGTCCGGGGAGAGAGCAGTACTTC. Amino acids: CASSPGPGREQYF.